This T cell receptor beta chain was identified in a study of T cell clonotyping in hematopoietic cell transplantation. The protocol was immunoSEQ multiplex PCR, while the TCRdb copy is restricted to in-frame clones and leaves out a portion. The sample lists approximately 4,500 clones, 70% to 90% occurring once. There are 14 residues in the CDR3. The ends were cut back, 3 bases at V and 7 bases at J, with 15 bases in the middle. Germline V gives CDR1 LGHNA, CDR2 YSLEER. Study-wide findings and caveats: Recipient TCR diversity dropped after transplant; expanded clonotypes rose from day 30 to 180. At the given depth, recipient repertoires were over 95% de novo clonotypes. Higher Inverse Simpson Index values in graft donor and pretransplant recipient predicted broader posttransplant TCR diversity.

About this clone itself: Its antigen is still unknown.

Recipients were bled about 28 days pretransplant and at posttransplant days 30, 100, 180. The source material was peripheral blood mononuclear cells, sampled 180 days after allogeneic stem cell transplant. This receptor was identified in a male patient between 60 and 69 years old who had an allogeneic stem cell transplant from an unrelated donor, so T cells may come from the graft donor. Some clones in this sample may be carry-over from other donors' samples. The chain combines TRBV4-3 with TRBJ1-1, with D perhaps TRBD1 (5 bases). The CDR3 DNA reads as TGCGCCAGCAGCCAGCCAGGGCCTGGGAATGAAGCTTTCTTT. The encoded protein is CASSQPGPGNEAFF.